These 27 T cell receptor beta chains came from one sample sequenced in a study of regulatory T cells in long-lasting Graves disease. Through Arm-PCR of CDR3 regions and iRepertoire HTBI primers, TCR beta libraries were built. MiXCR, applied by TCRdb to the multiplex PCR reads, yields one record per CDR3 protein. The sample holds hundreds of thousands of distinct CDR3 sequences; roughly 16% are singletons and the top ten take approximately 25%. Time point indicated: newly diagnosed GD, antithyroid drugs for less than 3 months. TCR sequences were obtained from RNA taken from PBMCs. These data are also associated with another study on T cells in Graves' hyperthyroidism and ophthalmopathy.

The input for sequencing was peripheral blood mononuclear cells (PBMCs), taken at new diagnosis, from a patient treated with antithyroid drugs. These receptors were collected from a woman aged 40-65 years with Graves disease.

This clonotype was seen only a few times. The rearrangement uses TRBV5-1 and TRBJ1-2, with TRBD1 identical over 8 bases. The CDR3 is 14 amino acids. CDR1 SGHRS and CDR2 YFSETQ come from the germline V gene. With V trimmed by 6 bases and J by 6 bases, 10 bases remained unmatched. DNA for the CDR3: TGCGCCAGCAATGCCGACAGGGGAGGAGATGGCTACACCTTC. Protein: CASNADRGGDGYTF.

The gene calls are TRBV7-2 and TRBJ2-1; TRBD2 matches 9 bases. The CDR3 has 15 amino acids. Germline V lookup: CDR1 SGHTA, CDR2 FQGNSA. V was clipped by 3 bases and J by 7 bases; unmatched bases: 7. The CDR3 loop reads CASSLGGGAGNEQFF. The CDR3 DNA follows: TGTGCCAGCAGCTTGGGCGGGGGGGCCGGGAATGAGCAGTTCTTC.

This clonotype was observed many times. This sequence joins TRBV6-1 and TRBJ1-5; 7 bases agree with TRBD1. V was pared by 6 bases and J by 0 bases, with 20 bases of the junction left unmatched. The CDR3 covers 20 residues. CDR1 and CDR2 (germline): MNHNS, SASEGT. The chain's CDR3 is CASSRDRARRGPNSNQPQHF. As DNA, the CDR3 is TGTGCCAGCAGCCGCGACAGGGCGCGTAGGGGACCTAATAGCAATCAGCCCCAGCATTTT.

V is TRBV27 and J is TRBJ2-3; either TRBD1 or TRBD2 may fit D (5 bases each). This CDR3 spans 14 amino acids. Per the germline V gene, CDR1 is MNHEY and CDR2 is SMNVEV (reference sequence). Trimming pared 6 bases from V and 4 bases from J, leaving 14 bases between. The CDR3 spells CASRDSRESDTQYF. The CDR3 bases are TGTGCCAGCAGAGATAGCAGGGAGTCAGATACGCAGTATTTT.

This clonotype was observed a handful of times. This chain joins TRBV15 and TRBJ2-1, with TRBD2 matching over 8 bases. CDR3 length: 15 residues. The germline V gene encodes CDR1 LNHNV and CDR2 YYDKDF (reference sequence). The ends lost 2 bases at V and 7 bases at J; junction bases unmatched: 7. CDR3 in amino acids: CATSRRGGITNEQFF. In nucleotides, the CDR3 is TGTGCCACCAGCAGACGGGGGGGGATAACGAATGAGCAGTTCTTC.

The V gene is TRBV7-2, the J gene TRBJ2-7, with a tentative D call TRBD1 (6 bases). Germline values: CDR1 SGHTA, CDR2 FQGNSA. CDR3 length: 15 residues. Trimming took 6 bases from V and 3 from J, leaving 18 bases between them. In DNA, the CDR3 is TGTGCCAGCAGTTTGTCTCAGGGGTTACTCTACGAGCAGTACTTC. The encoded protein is CASSLSQGLLYEQYF.

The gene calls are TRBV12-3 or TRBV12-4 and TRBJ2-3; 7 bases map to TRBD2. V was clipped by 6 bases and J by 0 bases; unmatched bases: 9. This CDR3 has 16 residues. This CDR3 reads CASSRRASGSTDTQYF. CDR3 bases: TGTGCCAGCAGCCGACGCGCTAGCGGTAGCACAGATACGCAGTATTTT.

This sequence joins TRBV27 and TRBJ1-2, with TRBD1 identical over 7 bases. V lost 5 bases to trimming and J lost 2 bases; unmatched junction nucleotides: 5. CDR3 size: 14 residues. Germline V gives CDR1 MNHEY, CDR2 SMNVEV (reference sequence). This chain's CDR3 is CASSDRARNYGYTF. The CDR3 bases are TGTGCCAGCAGTGACAGGGCCCGGAACTATGGCTACACCTTC.

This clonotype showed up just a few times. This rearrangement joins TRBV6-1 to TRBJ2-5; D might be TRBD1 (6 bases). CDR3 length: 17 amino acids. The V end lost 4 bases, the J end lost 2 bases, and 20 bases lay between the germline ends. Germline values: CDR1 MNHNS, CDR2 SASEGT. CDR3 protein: CASSAPRLRQDQETQYF. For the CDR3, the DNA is TGTGCCAGCAGTGCCCCGAGACTACGACAGGATCAAGAGACCCAGTACTTC.

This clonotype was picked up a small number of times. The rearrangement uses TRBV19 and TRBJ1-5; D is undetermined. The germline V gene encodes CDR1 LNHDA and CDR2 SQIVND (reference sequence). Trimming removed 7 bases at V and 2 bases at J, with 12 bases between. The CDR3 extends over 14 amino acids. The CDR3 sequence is CASKAGSGNQPQHF. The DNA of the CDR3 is TGTGCCAGTAAGGCGGGTTCGGGCAATCAGCCCCAGCATTTT.

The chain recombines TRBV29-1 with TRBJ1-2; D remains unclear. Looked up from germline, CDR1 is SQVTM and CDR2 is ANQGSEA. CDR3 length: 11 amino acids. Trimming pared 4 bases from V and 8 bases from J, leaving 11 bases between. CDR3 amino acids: CSVARGYGYTF. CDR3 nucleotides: TGCAGCGTTGCGAGAGGGTACGGCTACACCTTC.

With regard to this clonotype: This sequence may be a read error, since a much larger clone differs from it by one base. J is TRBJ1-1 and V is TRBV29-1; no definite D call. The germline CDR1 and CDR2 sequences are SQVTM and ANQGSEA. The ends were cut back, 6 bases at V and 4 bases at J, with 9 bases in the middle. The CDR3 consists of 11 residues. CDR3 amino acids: CSVREVTEAFF. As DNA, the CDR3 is TGCAGCGTACGTGAAGTCACTGAAGCTTTCTTT.

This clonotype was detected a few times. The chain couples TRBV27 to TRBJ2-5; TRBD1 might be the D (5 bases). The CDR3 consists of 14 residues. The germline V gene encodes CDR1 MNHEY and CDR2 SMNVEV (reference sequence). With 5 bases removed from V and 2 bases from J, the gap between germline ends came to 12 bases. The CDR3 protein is CASSRLGHQETQYF. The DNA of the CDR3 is TGTGCCAGCAGTAGACTGGGGCATCAAGAGACCCAGTACTTC.

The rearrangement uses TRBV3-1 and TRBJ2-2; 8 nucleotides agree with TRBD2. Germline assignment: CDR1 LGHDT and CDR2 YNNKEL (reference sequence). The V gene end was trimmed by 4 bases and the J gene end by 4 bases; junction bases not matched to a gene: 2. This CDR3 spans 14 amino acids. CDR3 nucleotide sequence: TGTGCCAGCAGCCTACGGGGGGGCACCGGGGAGCTGTTTTTT. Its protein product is CASSLRGGTGELFF. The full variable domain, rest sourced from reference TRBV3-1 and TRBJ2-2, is DTAVSQTPKYLVTQMGNDKSIKCEQNLGHDTMYWYKQDSKKFLKIMFSYNNKELIINETVPNRFSPKSPDKAHLNLHINSLELGDSAVYFCASSLRGGTGELFFGEGSRLTVL.

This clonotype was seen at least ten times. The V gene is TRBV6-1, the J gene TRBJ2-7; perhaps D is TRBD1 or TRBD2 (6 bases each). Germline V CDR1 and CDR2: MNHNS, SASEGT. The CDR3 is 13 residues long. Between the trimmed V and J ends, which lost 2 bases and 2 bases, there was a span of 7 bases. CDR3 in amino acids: CASSERGPYEQYF. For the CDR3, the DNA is TGTGCCAGCAGTGAACGGGGGCCCTACGAGCAGTACTTC.

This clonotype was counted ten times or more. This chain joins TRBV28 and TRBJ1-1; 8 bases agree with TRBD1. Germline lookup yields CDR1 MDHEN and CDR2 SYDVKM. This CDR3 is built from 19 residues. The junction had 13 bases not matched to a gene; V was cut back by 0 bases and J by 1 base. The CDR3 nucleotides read TGTGCCAGCAGTTTATGTCAGGACAGGGCGAGGCTTCAGAACACTGAAGCTTTCTTT. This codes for CASSLCQDRARLQNTEAFF.

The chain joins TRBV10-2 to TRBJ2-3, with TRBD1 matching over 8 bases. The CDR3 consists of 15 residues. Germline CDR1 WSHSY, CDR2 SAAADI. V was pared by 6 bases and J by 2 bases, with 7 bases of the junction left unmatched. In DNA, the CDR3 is TGCGCCAGCAGGGTGACAGGGGTCTTCACAGATACGCAGTATTTT. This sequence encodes CASRVTGVFTDTQYF.

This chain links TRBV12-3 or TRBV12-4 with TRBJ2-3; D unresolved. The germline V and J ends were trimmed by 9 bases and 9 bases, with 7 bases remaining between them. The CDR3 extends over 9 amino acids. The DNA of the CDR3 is TGTGCCAGTCAAGGGACGCAGTATTTT. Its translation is CASQGTQYF.

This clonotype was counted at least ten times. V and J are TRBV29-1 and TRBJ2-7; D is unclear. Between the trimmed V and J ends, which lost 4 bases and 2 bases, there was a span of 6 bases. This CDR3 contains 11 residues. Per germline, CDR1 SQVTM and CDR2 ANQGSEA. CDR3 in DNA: TGCAGCGTTGCTGGACCCTACGAGCAGTACTTC. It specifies CSVAGPYEQYF.

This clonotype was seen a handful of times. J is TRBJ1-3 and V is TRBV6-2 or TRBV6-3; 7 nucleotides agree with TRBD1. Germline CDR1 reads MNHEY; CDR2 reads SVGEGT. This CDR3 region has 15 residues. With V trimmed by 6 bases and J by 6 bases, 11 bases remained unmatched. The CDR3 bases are TGTGCCAGCAGGACAGGGTCGGGACTCGCAAACACCATATATTTT. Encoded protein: CASRTGSGLANTIYF.

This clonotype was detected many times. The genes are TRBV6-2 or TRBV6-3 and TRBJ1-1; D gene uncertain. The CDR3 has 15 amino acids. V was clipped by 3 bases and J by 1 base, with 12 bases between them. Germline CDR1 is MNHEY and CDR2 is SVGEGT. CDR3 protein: CASSYPERSNTEAFF. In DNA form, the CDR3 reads TGTGCCAGCAGTTATCCTGAACGGTCGAACACTGAAGCTTTCTTT.

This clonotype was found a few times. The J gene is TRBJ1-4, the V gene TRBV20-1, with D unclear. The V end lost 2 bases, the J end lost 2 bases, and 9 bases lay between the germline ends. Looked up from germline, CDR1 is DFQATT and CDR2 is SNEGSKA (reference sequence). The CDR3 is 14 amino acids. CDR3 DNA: TGCAGTGCTAGAAACACCGGCACTAATGAAAAACTGTTTTTT. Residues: CSARNTGTNEKLFF.

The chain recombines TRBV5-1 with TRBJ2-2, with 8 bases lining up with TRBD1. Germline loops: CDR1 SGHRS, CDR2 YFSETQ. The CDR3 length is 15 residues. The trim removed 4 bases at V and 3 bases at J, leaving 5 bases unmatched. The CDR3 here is CASSRTGYDTGELFF. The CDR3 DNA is TGCGCCAGCAGCCGGACAGGGTACGACACCGGGGAGCTGTTTTTT.

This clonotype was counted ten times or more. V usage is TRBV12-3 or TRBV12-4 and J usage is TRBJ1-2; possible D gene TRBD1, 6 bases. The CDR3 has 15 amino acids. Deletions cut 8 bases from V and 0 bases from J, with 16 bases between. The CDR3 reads CASLKWGAANYGYTF. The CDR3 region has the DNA TGTGCCAGCCTAAAGTGGGGGGCAGCTAACTATGGCTACACCTTC.

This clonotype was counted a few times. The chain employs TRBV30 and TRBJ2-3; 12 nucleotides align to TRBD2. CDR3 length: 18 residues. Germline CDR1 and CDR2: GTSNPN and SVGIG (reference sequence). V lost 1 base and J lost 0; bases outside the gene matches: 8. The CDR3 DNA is TGTGCCTGGAGTGGGGCTAGCGGGGGGGCCTACAGCACAGATACGCAGTATTTT. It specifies CAWSGASGGAYSTDTQYF.

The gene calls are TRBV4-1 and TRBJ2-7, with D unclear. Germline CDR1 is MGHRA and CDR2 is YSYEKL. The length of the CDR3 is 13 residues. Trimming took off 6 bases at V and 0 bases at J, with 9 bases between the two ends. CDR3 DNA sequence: TGCGCCAGCAGACCCGACAACTCCTACGAGCAGTACTTC. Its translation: CASRPDNSYEQYF.

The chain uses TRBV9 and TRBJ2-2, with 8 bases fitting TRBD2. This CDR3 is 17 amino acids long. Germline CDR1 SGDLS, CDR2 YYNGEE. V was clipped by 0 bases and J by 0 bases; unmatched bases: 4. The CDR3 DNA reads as TGTGCCAGCAGCGTAGCTTCCGGGGGGGCGAACACCGGGGAGCTGTTTTTT. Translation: CASSVASGGANTGELFF.